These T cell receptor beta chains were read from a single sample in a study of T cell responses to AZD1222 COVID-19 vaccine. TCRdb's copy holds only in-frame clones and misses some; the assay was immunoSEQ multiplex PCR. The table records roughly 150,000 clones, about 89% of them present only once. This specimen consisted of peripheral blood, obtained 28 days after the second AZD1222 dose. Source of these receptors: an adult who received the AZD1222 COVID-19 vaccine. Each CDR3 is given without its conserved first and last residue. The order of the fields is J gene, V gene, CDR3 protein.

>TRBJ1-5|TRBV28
ASRYSNQPQH
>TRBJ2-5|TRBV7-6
ASSKVVPGPQETQY
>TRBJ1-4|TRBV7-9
ASSPGQGEGKLF
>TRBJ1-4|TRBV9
ASNLGQGASNEKLF
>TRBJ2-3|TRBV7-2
ASSLAGSGRGYSHTDTQY
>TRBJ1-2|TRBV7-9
ASSPGQGARGYT
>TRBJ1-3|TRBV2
ASSPGQVASGNTIY
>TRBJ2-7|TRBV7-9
ASSGGQPSSYEQY
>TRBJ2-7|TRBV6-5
ASSYRAAGARYEQY
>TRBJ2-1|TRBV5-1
ASSLGLAGGPSLEQF
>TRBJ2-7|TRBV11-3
ASSLDRDEQY
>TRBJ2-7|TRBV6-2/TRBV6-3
ASSQGTNAEQY
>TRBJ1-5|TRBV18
ASSPEGTTSNQPQH
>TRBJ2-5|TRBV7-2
ASGRTNQETQY
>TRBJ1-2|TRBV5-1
ASSYGQGSRGYT
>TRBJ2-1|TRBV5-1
ASSLDPSSYNEQF
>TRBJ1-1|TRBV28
ASSSGRLGAYTEAF
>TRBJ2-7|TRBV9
ASSLGTVPREQY
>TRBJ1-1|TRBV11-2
ASSGRISANTEAF
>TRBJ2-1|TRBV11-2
ASSLEGDYDEQF
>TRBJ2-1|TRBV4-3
ASSQDSFARGNEQF
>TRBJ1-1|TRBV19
ASSMDTDTEAF
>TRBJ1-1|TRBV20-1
SATSYSRVF
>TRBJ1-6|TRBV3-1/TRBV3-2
ASSHSGPSAPLH
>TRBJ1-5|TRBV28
ASSSAGTGVNQPQH
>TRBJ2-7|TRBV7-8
ASSRAGVYEQY
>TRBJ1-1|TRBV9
ASSVDLGDRTEAF
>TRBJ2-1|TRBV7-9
ASSPRLDEQF
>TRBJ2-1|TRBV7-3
ASSLDGNSYNEQF
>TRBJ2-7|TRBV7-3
ASSLISRDGQGAEEQY
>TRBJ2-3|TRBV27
ASSSPTAGGTTDTQY
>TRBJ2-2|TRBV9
ASSVGLAGMVGELF
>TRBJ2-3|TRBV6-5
ASSYSSGPWDTQY
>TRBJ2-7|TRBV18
ASSSLTGGTYEQY
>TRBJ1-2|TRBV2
ASSYDSSGYT